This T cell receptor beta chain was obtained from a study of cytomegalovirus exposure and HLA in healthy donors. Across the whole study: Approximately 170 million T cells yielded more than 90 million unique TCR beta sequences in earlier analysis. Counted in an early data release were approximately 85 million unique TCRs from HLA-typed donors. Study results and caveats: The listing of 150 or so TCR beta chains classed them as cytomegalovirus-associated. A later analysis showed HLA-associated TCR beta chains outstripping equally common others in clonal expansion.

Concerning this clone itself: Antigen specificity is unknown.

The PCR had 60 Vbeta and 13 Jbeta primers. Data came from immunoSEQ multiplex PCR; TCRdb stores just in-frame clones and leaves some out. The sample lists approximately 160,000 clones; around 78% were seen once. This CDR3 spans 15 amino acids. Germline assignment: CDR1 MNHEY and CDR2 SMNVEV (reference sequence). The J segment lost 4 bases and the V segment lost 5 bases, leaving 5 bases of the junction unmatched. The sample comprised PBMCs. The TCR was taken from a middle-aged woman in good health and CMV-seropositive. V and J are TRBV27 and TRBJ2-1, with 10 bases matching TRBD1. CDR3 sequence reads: CASSLDRGAYNEQFF. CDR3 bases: TGTGCCAGCAGTCTGGACAGGGGGGCTTACAATGAGCAGTTCTTC.